These 24 T cell receptor beta chains were sequenced from one sample in a study of beta chain features in type 1 diabetes. All of the isolated RNA was reverse transcribed, so expressed TCRB transcripts were sequenced. The method was immunoSEQ multiplex PCR; TCRdb's version includes in-frame clones alone and lacks a portion of them. The sample comprises around 350,000 clones, 10% to 15% of which are singletons, and 0.017% rests with the top ten. The sample was naive CD4+ T cells from blood. Every receptor here comes from a man aged 18 to 30 in good health.

This clone was counted only a few times. The gene calls are TRBV19 and TRBJ1-1; a possible D gene is TRBD1 (6 bases). The CDR3 runs 13 residues. The V gene lost 3 bases and the J gene lost 8 bases, with 13 bases spanning the gap. From germline, CDR1 is LNHDA and CDR2 SQIVND (reference sequence). CDR3 in DNA: TGTGCCAGTAGTATTCTACAGGGTGGGGAAGCTTTCTTT. This sequence encodes CASSILQGGEAFF.

V usage is TRBV6-6 and J usage is TRBJ1-2; 11 nucleotides line up with TRBD1. This CDR3 has 15 amino acids. CDR1 and CDR2 from the germline V gene are MNHNY and SVGAGI (reference sequence). With V trimmed by 6 bases and J by 5 bases, 8 bases remained unmatched. The CDR3 sequence is CASRGLGQGEYGYTF. CDR3 in DNA: TGTGCCAGCAGGGGATTGGGACAGGGGGAGTATGGCTACACCTTC.

This clone appeared a few times. This chain joins TRBV5-1 and TRBJ2-3; TRBD1 matches at 9 bases. V gave up 1 base and J gave up 4 bases; unmatched junction bases: 4. Germline CDR1 reads SGHRS; CDR2 reads YFSETQ. This CDR3 is built from 15 residues. This CDR3 is CASSLQGQGADTQYF. The CDR3 DNA sequence: TGCGCCAGCAGCTTGCAGGGACAGGGTGCAGATACGCAGTATTTT.

The chain joins TRBV5-4 to TRBJ2-2; D unclear. Germline V gene lookup returns CDR1 SGHNT and CDR2 YYREEE (reference sequence). There are 12 residues in the CDR3. V lost 4 bases, J lost 6 bases, and 7 bases lay in between. The CDR3 protein is CASSHEAGELFF. The CDR3 DNA follows: TGTGCCAGCAGCCACGAGGCCGGGGAGCTGTTTTTT.

This clone has just a few counts. The chain couples TRBV7-3 to TRBJ2-1; 9 positions match TRBD1. Germline lookup yields CDR1 SGHTA and CDR2 FQGTGA. J lost 5 bases, V lost 4 bases, and 3 bases had no gene match. The CDR3 sequence is 14 residues long. CDR3 sequence reads: CASSSGTGNNEQFF. The CDR3 nucleotides read TGTGCCAGCAGCTCGGGGACAGGGAACAATGAGCAGTTCTTC.

This clone has a handful of counts. V usage is TRBV28 and J usage is TRBJ1-5, with 9 bases matching TRBD1. The germline gives CDR1 MDHEN, CDR2 SYDVKM. V lost 4 bases and J lost 2; bases outside the gene matches: 9. The CDR3 totals 17 residues. CDR3 DNA sequence: TGTGCCAGCAGTTCACGAGGTACAGGGGGCCGCAATCAGCCCCAGCATTTT. This codes for CASSSRGTGGRNQPQHF.

In its sample, this clone was seen a few times. V gene TRBV18 combines with J gene TRBJ2-5; perhaps TRBD1 as D (6 bases). Germline CDR1 reads KGHSH; CDR2 reads LQKENI. The CDR3 is made up of 13 amino acids. Trimming left V 5 bases short and J 5 bases short, with 12 bases between. The CDR3 DNA sequence: TGTGCCAGCTCAGAAAGACAGGCGGAGACCCAGTACTTC. Its translation: CASSERQAETQYF.

V usage is TRBV7-2 and J usage is TRBJ1-1; D gene ambiguous. Trimming stripped 5 bases from V and 3 bases from J, with 13 bases between. The CDR3 is 14 amino acids. Germline V gene data show CDR1 as SGHTA and CDR2 as FQGNSA. The chain's CDR3 is CASSVYGSHTEAFF. CDR3 nucleotide sequence: TGTGCCAGCAGCGTTTACGGGTCTCACACTGAAGCTTTCTTT. Together with reference TRBV7-2 and TRBJ1-1, the CDR3 gives the full variable domain: GAGVSQSPSNKVTEKGKDVELRCDPISGHTALYWYRQSLGQGLEFLIYFQGNSAPDKSGLPSDRFSAERTGGSVSTLTIQRTQQEDSAVYLCASSVYGSHTEAFFGQGTRLTVV.

Ten or more counts support this clone. The chain couples TRBV30 to TRBJ1-1; D is undetermined. V gave up 3 bases and J gave up 5 bases, with 10 bases separating them. From germline, CDR1 is GTSNPN and CDR2 SVGIG (reference sequence). This CDR3 is built from 12 residues. Here the CDR3 DNA reads TGTGCCTGGAGGATGTCACAAACTGAAGCTTTCTTT. Protein product: CAWRMSQTEAFF.

A few counts support this clone. The genes are TRBV4-2 and TRBJ2-5, with 11 bases identical to TRBD2. The V segment lost 4 bases and the J segment 4 bases; nucleotides outside the gene matches: 14. Germline V gives CDR1 LGHNA, CDR2 YNFKEQ. The length of the CDR3 is 18 residues. This chain's CDR3 is CASSPRFISGRGGETQYF. The CDR3 DNA is TGTGCCAGCAGCCCCCGATTTATTAGCGGGAGGGGGGGAGAGACCCAGTACTTC.

This clone was counted a few times. Additional DNA sequences in this sample encode the identical CDR3. This chain joins TRBV30 and TRBJ1-2; the match to TRBD1 covers 7 bases. J gave up 7 bases and V 2 bases, and 4 bases lay outside the gene matches. The CDR3 has 12 amino acids. The germline V gene encodes CDR1 GTSNPN and CDR2 SVGIG (reference sequence). The CDR3 DNA reads as TGTGCCTGGAGTCCAGGGGGGTCTGGCTACACCTTC. Translated: CAWSPGGSGYTF.

The chain joins TRBV27 to TRBJ2-1, with D hard to call. Per the germline V gene, CDR1 is MNHEY and CDR2 is SMNVEV (reference sequence). This CDR3 is 14 amino acids long. V was shortened by 7 bases and J by 6 bases, with 16 bases between the two germline ends. The CDR3 region has the DNA TGTGCCAGCATGGTGGCAGGCCGGATCAATGAGCAGTTCTTC. This gives the protein CASMVAGRINEQFF.

This clone was observed a few times. The V and J genes are TRBV30 and TRBJ2-4; 9 nucleotides match TRBD2. The CDR3 has 15 residues. With V trimmed by 2 bases and J by 8 bases, 10 bases remained unmatched. Per the germline V gene, CDR1 is GTSNPN and CDR2 is SVGIG (reference sequence). CDR3 in DNA: TGTGCCTGGAGTCCCCTCAGCGGGGGGATCCACATTCAGTACTTC. Translating it yields CAWSPLSGGIHIQYF.

This clone was counted only a few times. The rearrangement uses TRBV19 and TRBJ2-7, with 10 positions matching TRBD1. CDR1 is LNHDA, CDR2 SQIVND, per germline (reference sequence). CDR3 length equals 15 residues. V was pared by 4 bases and J by 4 bases, with 7 bases of the junction left unmatched. The CDR3 DNA is TGTGCCAGTAGTACACGGACAGGGGGAGTATACGAGCAGTACTTC. Translated, it gives CASSTRTGGVYEQYF.

The CDR3 here is CASSSGTSGAYEQYF. The CDR3, as DNA: TGCGCCAGCAGCTCCGGGACTAGCGGTGCCTACGAGCAGTACTTC. The V gene is TRBV5-1, the J gene TRBJ2-7, with 11 nucleotides matching TRBD2. Germline V gives CDR1 SGHRS, CDR2 YFSETQ. J was trimmed by 2 bases and V by 3 bases; bases with no gene match: 4. The CDR3 consists of 15 residues.

The chain carries TRBV5-1 and TRBJ2-3; D uncertain. The germline V gene encodes CDR1 SGHRS and CDR2 YFSETQ. The CDR3 extends over 13 amino acids. V shed 5 bases and J shed 0 bases, with 7 bases lying between them. This chain's CDR3 is CASRQYSTDTQYF. DNA for the CDR3: TGCGCCAGCAGACAGTACAGCACAGATACGCAGTATTTT.

V and J are TRBV18 and TRBJ2-7; 7 bases fit TRBD2. With 2 bases clipped from V and 1 base from J, the junction kept 5 bases outside the gene matches. This CDR3 contains 15 residues. Germline V gene data show CDR1 as KGHSH and CDR2 as LQKENI. The CDR3 region is CASSPRASGSYEQYF. DNA for the CDR3: TGTGCCAGCTCACCAAGGGCTAGCGGTTCCTACGAGCAGTACTTC.

The genes are TRBV19 and TRBJ2-1; 8 bases fit TRBD2. The CDR3 has 14 amino acids. The V gene end was trimmed by 6 bases and the J gene end by 8 bases; junction bases not matched to a gene: 9. Germline CDR1 reads LNHDA; CDR2 reads SQIVND (reference sequence). This chain's CDR3 is CASRSAGEGYEQFF. The DNA of the CDR3 is TGTGCCAGTAGGTCAGCGGGAGAGGGGTATGAGCAGTTCTTC. Using reference TRBV19 and TRBJ2-1 for the parts outside the CDR3, the full variable domain is DGGITQSPKYLFRKEGQNVTLSCEQNLNHDAMYWYRQDPGQGLRLIYYSQIVNDFQKGDIAEGYSVSREKKESFPLTVTSAQKNPTAFYLCASRSAGEGYEQFFGPGTRLTVL.

There are a few counts of this clone. The rearrangement uses TRBV4-3 and TRBJ2-5, with D perhaps TRBD2 (6 bases). TRBJ2-7 explains the end of the DNA better; the J call may be wrong. The CDR3 extends over 15 amino acids. Germline CDR1 and CDR2: LGHNA and YSLEER. The CDR3 coding sequence is TGCGCCAGCAGCCAAGAGGGGCCGGGAGTCCACGAGCAGTACTTC. It specifies CASSQEGPGVHEQYF.

This rearrangement joins TRBV28 to TRBJ2-7; 7 bases map to TRBD2. There are 13 residues in the CDR3. The ends lost 4 bases at V and 0 bases at J; junction bases unmatched: 0. Germline V lookup: CDR1 MDHEN, CDR2 SYDVKM. The CDR3 sequence is CASSWTSSYEQYF. Written as DNA, the CDR3 is TGTGCCAGCAGTTGGACTAGCTCCTACGAGCAGTACTTC.

Note on this clone: Within the sample, other DNA sequences also encode this same CDR3. The rearrangement joins TRBV7-2 to TRBJ2-7; 10 bases fit TRBD2. The CDR3 is 14 residues long. CDR1 and CDR2 from the germline V gene are SGHTA and FQGNSA. The V and J ends lost 1 base and 4 bases, in that order; junction bases with no gene match: 1. CDR3 coding DNA: TGTGCCAGCAGCTTAGAAGCGGGAGGGTACGAGCAGTACTTC. It codes for CASSLEAGGYEQYF.

J is TRBJ2-5 and V is TRBV29-1, with D perhaps matching TRBD1 (5 bases). V gave up 3 bases and J gave up 5 bases, with 13 bases separating them. CDR1 SQVTM and CDR2 ANQGSEA come from the germline V gene. The CDR3 runs to 13 residues. In nucleotides, the CDR3 is TGCAGCGTTGAGAAGGGGTTATGGGAGACCCAGTACTTC. Its protein is CSVEKGLWETQYF. The entire variable domain, with the rest obtained from reference TRBV29-1 and TRBJ2-5, is as follows: SAVISQKPSRDICQRGTSLTIQCQVDSQVTMMFWYRQQPGQSLTLIATANQGSEATYESGFVIDKFPISRPNLTFSTLTVSNMSPEDSSIYLCSVEKGLWETQYFGPGTRLLVL.

This clone occurred a few times. The rearrangement links TRBV19 to TRBJ2-7; 11 nucleotides align to TRBD2. The germline CDR1 and CDR2 sequences are LNHDA and SQIVND (reference sequence). Germline trimming cut 8 bases from V and 1 base from J; bases unmatched to any gene: 4. CDR3 length: 14 amino acids. Here the CDR3 reads CASALAGASYEQYF. CDR3 in DNA: TGTGCCAGTGCACTAGCGGGAGCGTCCTACGAGCAGTACTTC.

CDR3 region: CARGQGAYEQYF. In DNA, the CDR3 is TGTGCCAGAGGACAGGGCGCCTACGAGCAGTACTTC. The rearrangement joins TRBV30 to TRBJ2-7, with 8 bases that match TRBD1. Trimming at V came to 8 bases and at J to 2 bases, leaving 5 bases not matched to a gene. There are 12 residues in the CDR3. Per the germline V gene, CDR1 is GTSNPN and CDR2 is SVGIG (reference sequence).